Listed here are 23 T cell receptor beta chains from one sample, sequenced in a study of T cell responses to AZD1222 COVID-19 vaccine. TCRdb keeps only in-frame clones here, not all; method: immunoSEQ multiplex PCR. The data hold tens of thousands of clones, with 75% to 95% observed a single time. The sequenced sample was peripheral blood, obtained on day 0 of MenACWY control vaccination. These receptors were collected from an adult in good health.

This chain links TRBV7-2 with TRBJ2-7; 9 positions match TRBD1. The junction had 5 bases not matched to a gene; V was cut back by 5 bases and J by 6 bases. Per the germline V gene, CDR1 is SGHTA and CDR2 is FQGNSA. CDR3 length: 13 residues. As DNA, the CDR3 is TGTGCCAGCAGCCCGACAGGGGGGGGCGAGCAGTACTTC. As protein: CASSPTGGGEQYF.

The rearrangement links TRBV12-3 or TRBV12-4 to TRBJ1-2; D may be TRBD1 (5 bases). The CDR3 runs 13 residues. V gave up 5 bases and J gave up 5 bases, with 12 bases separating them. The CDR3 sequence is CASSGLWGYGYTF. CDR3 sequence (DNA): TGTGCCAGCAGTGGGTTGTGGGGGTATGGCTACACCTTC.

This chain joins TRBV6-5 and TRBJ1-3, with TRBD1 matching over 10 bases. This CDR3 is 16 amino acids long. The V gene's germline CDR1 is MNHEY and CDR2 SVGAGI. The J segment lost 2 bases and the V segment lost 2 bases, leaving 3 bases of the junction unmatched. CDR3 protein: CASSYGTGAAGNTIYF. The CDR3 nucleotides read TGTGCCAGCAGTTACGGGACAGGGGCGGCTGGAAACACCATATATTTT.

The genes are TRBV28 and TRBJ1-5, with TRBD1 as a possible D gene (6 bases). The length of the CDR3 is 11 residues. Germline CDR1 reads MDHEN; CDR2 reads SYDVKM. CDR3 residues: CAWGAWQPQHF. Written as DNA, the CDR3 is TGTGCTTGGGGGGCTTGGCAGCCCCAGCATTTT.

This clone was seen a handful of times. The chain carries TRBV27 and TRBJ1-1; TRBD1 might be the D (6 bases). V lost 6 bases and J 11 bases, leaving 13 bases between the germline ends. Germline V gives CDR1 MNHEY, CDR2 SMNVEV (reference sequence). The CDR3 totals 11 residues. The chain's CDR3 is CASRQGPWAFF. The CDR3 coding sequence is TGTGCCAGCAGACAGGGCCCCTGGGCTTTCTTT.

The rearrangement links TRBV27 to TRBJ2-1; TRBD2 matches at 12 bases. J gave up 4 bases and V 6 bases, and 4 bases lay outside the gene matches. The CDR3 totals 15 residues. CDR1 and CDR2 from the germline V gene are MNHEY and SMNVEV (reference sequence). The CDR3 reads CASRALAGGYNEQFF. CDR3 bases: TGTGCCAGCAGGGCCCTAGCGGGAGGGTACAATGAGCAGTTCTTC.

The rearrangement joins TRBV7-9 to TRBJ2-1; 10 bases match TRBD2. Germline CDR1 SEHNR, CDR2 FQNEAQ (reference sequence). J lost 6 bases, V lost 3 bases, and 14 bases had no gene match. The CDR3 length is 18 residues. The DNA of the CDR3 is TGTGCCAGCAGCTTCGAGGGGACTAGCGCCATCCTCGGCAATGAGCAGTTCTTC. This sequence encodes CASSFEGTSAILGNEQFF.

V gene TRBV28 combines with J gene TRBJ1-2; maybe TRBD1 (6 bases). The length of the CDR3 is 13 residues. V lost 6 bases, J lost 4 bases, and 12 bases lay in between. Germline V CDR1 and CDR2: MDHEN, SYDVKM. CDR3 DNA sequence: TGTGCCAGCAGCCGAGGGGGGAGCTATGGCTACACCTTC. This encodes CASSRGGSYGYTF.

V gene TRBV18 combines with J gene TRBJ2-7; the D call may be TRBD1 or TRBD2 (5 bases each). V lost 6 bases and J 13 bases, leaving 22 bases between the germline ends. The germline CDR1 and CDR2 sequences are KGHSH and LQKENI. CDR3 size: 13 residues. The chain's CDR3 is CASSDGTEFREYF. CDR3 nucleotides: TGTGCCAGCTCCGACGGGACCGAATTTCGAGAATACTTC.

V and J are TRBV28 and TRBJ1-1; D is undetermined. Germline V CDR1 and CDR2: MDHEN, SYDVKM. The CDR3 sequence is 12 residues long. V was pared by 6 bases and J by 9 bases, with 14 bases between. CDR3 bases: TGTGCCAGCAGGGTGGGTAGAACTCAAGCTTTCTTT. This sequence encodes CASRVGRTQAFF.

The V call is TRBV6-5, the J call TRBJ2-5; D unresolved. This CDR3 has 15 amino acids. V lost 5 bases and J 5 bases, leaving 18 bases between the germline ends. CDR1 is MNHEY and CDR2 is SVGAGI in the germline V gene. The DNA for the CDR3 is TGTGCCAGCAGTCCCACTGGAGTACCCAAGGAGACCCAGTACTTC. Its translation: CASSPTGVPKETQYF.

The CDR3 loop is CASSHRTSGSNNEQFF. As DNA, the CDR3 is TGTGCCAGCAGCCACCGGACTAGCGGGAGTAACAATGAGCAGTTCTTC. The rearrangement joins TRBV3-1 (or the pseudogene TRBV3-2) to TRBJ2-1; 13 bases map to TRBD2. Per the germline V gene, CDR1 is LGHDT and CDR2 is YNNKEL (reference sequence). Trimming removed 3 bases from V and 5 bases from J; junction bases left unmatched: 4. The length of the CDR3 is 16 residues.

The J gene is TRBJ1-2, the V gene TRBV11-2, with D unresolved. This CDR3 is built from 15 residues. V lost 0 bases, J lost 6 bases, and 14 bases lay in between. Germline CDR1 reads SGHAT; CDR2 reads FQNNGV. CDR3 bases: TGTGCCAGCAGCTTAGATAAAGTTAACTTCGATGGCTACACCTTC. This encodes CASSLDKVNFDGYTF.

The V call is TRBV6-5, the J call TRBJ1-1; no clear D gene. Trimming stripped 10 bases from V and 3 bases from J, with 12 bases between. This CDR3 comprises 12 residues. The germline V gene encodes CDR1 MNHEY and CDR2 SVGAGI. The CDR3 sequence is CATDDGHTEAFF. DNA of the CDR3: TGTGCCACGGACGACGGACACACTGAAGCTTTCTTT.

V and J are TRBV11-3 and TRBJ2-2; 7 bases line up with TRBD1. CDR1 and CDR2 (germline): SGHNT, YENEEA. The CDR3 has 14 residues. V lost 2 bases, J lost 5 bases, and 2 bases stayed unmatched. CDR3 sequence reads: CASSLTGDTGELFF. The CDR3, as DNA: TGTGCCAGCAGCTTAACAGGGGATACCGGGGAGCTGTTTTTT.

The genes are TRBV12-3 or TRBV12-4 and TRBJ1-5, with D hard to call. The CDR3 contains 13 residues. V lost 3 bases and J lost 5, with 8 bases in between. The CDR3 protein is CASSLRVDQPQHF. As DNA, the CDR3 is TGTGCCAGCAGTTTGAGAGTGGATCAGCCCCAGCATTTT.

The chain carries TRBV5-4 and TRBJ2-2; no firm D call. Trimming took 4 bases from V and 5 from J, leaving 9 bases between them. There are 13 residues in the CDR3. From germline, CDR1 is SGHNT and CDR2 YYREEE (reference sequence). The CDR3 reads CASSPDGTGELFF. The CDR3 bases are TGTGCCAGCAGCCCGGACGGGACCGGGGAGCTGTTTTTT.

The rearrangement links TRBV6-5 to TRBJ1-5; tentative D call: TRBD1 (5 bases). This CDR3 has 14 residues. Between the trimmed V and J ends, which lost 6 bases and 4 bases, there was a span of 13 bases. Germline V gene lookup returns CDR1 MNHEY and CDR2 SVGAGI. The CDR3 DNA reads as TGTGCCAGCAGCCCAGGGTCATTAAATCAGCCCCAGCATTTT. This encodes CASSPGSLNQPQHF.

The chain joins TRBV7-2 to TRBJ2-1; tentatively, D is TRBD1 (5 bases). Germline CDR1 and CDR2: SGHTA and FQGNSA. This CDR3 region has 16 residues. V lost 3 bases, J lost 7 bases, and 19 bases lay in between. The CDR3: CASSFSAGKVRNEQFF. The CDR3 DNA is TGTGCCAGCAGCTTCAGTGCAGGGAAGGTGAGGAATGAGCAGTTCTTC.

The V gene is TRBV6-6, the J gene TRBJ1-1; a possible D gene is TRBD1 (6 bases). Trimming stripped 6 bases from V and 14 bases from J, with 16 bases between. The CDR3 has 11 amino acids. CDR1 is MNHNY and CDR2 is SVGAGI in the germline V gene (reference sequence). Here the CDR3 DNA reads TGTGCCAGCAGCGGACAGACTTTCGGCTTCTTT. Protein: CASSGQTFGFF.

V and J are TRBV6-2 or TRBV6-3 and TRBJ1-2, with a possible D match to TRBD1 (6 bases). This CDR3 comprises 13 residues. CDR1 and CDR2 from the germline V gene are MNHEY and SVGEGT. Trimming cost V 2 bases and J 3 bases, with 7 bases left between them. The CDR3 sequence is CASSYGGYYGYTF. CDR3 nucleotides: TGTGCCAGCAGTTACGGGGGCTACTATGGCTACACCTTC.

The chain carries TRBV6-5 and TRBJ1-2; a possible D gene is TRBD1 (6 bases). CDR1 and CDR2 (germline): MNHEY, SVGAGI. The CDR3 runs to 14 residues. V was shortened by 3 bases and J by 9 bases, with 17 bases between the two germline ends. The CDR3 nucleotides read TGTGCCAGCAGTTATTTTCAAATGACAGGAAGCTACACCTTC. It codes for CASSYFQMTGSYTF.

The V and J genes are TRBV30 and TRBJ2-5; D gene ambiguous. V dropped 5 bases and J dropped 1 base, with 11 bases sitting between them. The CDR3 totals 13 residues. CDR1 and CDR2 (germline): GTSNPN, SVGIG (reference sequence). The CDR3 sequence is CAWGISRQETQYF. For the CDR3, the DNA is TGTGCCTGGGGGATTTCGCGCCAAGAGACCCAGTACTTC.